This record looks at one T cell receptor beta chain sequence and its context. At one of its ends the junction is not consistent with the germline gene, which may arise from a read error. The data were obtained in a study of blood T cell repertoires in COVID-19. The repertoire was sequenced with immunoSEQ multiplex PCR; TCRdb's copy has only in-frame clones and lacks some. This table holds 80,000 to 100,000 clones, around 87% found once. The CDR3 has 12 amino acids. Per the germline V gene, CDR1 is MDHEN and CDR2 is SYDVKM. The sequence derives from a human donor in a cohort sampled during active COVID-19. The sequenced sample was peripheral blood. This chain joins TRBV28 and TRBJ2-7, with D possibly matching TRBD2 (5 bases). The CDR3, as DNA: TGTGCCAGCAGCCGCGGGCCCTACGGGCAGTACTTC. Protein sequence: CASSRGPYGQYF.